The source of this T cell receptor (beta chain) is a study of blood T cell repertoires in COVID-19. Turning to the study itself: Italy, Spain and the United States were the sources of the convalescent and acute COVID-19 samples. PBMCs, B-cell-depleted T cells, or T cells provided the cDNA or gDNA that made up the material.

Assay used: immunoSEQ multiplex PCR; TCRdb lists only in-frame clones, some missing. The top ten clones hold 3.6% of a sample with 30,000 to 40,000 clones, about four fifths of them seen once. In this sample, this clone turned up a few times. With 0 bases removed from V and 8 bases from J, the gap between germline ends came to 11 bases. The CDR3 is made up of 14 amino acids. In germline, CDR1 is ENHRY, CDR2 SYGVKD. Sequences were obtained from peripheral blood. The chain combines TRBV10-3 with TRBJ2-4; maybe TRBD2 (5 bases). This sequence was found in a man in his fifties or sixties with acute or convalescent COVID-19. CDR3 coding DNA: TGTGCCATCAGTGAGTCCGGGGTGGAGGACATTCAGTACTTC. Translation: CAISESGVEDIQYF.